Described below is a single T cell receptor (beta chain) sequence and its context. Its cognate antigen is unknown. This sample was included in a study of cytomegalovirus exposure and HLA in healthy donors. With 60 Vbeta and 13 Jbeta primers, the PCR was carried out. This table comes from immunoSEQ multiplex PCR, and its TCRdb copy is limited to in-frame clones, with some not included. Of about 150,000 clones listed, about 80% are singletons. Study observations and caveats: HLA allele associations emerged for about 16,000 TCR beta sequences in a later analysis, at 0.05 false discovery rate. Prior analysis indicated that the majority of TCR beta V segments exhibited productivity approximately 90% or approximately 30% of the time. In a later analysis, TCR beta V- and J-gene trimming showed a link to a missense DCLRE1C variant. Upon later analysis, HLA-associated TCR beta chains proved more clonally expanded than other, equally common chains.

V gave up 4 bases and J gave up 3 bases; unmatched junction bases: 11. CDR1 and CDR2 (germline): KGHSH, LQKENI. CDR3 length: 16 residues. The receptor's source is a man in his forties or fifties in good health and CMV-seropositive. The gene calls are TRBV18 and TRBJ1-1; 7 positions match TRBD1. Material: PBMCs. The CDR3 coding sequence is TGTGCCAGCTCACTGACAGGGTCGGGGGAATACACTGAAGCTTTCTTT. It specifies CASSLTGSGEYTEAFF.